This entry concerns a single T cell receptor beta chain. The protocol was immunoSEQ multiplex PCR, while the TCRdb copy is restricted to in-frame clones and leaves out a portion. The profile covers some 120,000 clones, with around 90% appearing a single time and 2% to 2.5% taken by the ten largest. The sample comes from a study of control samples from healthy donors and cancer patients. J gave up 0 bases and V 2 bases, and 5 bases lay outside the gene matches. CDR1 is MNHEY and CDR2 is SVGAGI in the germline V gene. This CDR3 contains 16 residues. What was sequenced was blood. The TCR comes from a woman between 65 and 79 years old in good health. The chain is built from TRBV6-5 and TRBJ2-3, with 7 bases fitting TRBD1. CDR3 coding DNA: TGTGCCAGCAGTTACCTCGAACAGGGGAGCACAGATACGCAGTATTTT. It encodes CASSYLEQGSTDTQYF.